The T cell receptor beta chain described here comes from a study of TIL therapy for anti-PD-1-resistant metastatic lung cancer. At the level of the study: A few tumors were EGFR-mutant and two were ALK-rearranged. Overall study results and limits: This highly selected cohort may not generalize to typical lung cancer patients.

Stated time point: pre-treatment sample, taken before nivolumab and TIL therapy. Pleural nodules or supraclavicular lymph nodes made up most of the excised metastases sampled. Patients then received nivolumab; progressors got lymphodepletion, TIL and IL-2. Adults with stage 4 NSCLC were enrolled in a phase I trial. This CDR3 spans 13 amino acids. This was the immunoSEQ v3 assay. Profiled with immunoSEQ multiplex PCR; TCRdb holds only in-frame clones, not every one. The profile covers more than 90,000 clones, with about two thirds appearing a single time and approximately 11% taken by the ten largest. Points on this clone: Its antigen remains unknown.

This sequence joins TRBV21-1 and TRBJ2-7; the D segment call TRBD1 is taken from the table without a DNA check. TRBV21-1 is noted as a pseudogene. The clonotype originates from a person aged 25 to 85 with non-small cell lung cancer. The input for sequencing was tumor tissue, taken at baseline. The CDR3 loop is CASSKGRGYEQYF. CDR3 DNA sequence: TGTGCCAGCAGCAAGGGCAGGGGCTACGAGCAGTACTTC.